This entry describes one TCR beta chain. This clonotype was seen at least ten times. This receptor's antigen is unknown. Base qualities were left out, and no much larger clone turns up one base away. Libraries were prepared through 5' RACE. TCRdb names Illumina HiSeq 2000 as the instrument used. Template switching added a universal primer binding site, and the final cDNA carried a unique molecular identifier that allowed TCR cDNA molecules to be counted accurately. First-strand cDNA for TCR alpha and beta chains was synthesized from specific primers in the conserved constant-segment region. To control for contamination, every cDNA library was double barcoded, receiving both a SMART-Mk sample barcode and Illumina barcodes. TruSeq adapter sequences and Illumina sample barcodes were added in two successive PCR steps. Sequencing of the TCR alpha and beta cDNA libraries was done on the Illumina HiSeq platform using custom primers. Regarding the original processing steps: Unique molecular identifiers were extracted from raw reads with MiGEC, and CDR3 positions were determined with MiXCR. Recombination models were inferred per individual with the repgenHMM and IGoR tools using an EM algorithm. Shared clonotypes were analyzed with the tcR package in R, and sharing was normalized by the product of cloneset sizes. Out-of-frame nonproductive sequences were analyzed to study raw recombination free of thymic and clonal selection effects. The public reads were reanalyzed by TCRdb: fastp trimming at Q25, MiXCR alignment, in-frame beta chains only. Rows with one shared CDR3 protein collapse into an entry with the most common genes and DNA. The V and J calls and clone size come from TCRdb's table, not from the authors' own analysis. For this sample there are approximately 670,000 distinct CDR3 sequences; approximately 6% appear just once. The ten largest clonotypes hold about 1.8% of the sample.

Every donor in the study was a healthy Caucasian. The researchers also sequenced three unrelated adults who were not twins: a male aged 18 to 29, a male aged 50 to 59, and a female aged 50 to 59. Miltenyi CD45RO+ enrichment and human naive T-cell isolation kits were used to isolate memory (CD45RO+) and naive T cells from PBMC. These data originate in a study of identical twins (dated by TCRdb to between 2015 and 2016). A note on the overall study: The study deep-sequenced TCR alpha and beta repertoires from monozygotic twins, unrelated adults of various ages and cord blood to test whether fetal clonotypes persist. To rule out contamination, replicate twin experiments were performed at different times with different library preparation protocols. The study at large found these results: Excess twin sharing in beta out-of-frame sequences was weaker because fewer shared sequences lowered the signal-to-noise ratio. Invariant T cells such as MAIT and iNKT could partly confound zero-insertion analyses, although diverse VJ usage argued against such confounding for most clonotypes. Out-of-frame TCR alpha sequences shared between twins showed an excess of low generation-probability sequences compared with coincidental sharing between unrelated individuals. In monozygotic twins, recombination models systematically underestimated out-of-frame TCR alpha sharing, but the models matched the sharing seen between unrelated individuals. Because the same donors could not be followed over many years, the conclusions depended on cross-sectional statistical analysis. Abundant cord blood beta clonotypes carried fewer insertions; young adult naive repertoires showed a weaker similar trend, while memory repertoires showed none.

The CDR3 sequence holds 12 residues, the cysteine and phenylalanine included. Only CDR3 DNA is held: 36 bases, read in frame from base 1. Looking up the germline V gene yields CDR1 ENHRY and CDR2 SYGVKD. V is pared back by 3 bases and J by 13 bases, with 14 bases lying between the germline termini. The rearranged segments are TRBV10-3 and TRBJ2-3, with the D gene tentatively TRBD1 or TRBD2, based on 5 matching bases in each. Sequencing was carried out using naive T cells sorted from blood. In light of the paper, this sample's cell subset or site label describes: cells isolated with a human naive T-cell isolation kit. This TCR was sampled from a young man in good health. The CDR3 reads CAISDRGIEEYF. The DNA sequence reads TGTGCCATCAGTGACCGGGGCATAGAGGAGTATTTT.